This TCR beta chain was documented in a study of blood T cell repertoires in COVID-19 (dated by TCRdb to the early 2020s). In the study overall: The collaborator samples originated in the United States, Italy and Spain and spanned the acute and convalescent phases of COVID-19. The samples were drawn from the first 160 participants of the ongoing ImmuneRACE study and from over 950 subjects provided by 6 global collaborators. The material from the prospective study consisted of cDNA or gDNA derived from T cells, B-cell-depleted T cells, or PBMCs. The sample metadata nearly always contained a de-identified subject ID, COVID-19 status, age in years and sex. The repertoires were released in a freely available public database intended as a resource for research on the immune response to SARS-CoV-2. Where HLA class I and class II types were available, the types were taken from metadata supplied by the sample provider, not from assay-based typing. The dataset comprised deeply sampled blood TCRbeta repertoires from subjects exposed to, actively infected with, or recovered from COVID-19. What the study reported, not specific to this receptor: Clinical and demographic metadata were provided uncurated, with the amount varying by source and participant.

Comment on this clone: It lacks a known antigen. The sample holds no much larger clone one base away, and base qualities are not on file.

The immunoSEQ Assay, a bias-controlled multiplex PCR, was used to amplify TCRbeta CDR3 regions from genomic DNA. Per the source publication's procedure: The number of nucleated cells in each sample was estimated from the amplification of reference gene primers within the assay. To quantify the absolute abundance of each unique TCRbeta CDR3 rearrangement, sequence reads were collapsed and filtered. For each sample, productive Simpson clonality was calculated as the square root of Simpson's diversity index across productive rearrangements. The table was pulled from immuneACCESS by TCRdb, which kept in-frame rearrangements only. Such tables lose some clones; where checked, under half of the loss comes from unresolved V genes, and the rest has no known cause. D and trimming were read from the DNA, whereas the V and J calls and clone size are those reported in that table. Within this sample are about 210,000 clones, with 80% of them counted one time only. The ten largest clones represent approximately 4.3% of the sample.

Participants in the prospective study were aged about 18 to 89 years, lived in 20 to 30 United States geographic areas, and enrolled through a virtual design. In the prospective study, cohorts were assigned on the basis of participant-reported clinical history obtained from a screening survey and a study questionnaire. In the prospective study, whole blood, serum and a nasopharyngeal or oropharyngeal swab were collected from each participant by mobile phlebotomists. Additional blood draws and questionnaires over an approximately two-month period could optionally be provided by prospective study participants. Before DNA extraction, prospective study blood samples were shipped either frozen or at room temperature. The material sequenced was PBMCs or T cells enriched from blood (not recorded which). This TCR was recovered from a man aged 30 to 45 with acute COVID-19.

The CDR3 protein: CASSNPTGSYGYTF. The sequenced DNA is TGTGCCAGTAGTAACCCGACAGGGTCCTATGGCTACACCTTC. The chain couples TRBV19 to TRBJ1-2; 7 of the junction bases match TRBD1. The CDR3, cysteine through phenylalanine, is 14 amino acids long. The CDR3 DNA has 42 bases and is translated from base 1. In the germline V gene (reference sequence), CDR1 corresponds to LNHDA and CDR2 to SQIVND. From V the trimming removes 4 bases and from J it removes 4 bases, while the gene matches leave 6 bases of the junction unaccounted for.